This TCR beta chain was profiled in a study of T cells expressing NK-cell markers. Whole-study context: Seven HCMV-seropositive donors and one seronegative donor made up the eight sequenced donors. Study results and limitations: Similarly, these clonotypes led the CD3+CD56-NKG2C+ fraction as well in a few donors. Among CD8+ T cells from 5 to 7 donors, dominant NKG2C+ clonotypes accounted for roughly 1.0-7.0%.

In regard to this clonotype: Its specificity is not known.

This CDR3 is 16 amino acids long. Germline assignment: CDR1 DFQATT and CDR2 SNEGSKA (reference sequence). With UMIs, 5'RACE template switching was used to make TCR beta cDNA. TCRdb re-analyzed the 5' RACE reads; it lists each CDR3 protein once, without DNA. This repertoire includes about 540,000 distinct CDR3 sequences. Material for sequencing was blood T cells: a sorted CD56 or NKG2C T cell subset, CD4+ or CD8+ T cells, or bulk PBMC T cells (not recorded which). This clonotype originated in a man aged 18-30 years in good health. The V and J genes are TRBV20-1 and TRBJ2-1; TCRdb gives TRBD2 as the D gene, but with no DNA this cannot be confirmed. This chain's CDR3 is CSARPYRSGTYNEQFF.